One sample yielded the 13 T cell receptor beta chains listed below, sequenced in a study of identical twins (dated by TCRdb to the mid-2010s). Library preparation used 5' RACE. Sequencer: Illumina HiSeq 2000. Through fastp at Q25 and MiXCR, TCRdb rebuilt clones from the public reads, retaining in-frame beta chains. Rows merge per CDR3 protein into single entries with the most common DNA and genes. For this sample there are just over 500,000 distinct CDR3 sequences; roughly 21% appear just once. Of the sample, 0.8% to 1% falls within the top ten clones. In addition, the sample was reused for a study of T cells expressing NK-cell markers.

Input material: CD4+ T cells sorted from blood. The origin of the receptors is a woman aged 18-29 years in good health.

This clonotype was detected a few times. This chain joins TRBV12-3 or TRBV12-4 and TRBJ2-3, with a tentative D call TRBD2 (6 bases). This CDR3 is 15 amino acids long. V gave up 3 bases and J gave up 9 bases, with 19 bases separating them. CDR3 in DNA: TGTGCCAGCAGTTTGGGGCGGGATCTCCCCCCCACGCAGTATTTT. Its protein is CASSLGRDLPPTQYF.

The rearrangement uses TRBV15 and TRBJ2-5; 8 bases are shared with TRBD2. This CDR3 spans 16 amino acids. Germline CDR1 is LNHNV and CDR2 is YYDKDF (reference sequence). After removal of 3 bases from V and 3 bases from J, the junction contained 9 bases not matched to a gene. The CDR3 nucleotides read TGTGCCACCAGCAGGTTCGGGGGGGCCGGGAAAGAGACCCAGTACTTC. This translates into CATSRFGGAGKETQYF.

This clonotype was seen a few times. J is TRBJ2-1 and V is TRBV20-1, with TRBD2 matching 11 bases. The CDR3 contains 14 residues. After removal of 6 bases from V and 9 bases from J, the junction contained 10 bases not matched to a gene. The germline CDR1 and CDR2 sequences are DFQATT and SNEGSKA (reference sequence). CDR3 nucleotide sequence: TGCAGTGCCATGGGACTAGCGGTATATTCTGAGCAGTTCTTC. Residues: CSAMGLAVYSEQFF.

This clonotype was counted a few times. The chain couples TRBV6-5 to TRBJ2-5, with D unclear. This CDR3 is built from 14 residues. V lost 4 bases and J 5 bases, leaving 14 bases between the germline ends. Germline CDR1 and CDR2: MNHEY and SVGAGI. This CDR3 reads CASSFHRQAETQYF. The CDR3 DNA follows: TGTGCCAGCAGTTTCCATAGGCAGGCGGAGACCCAGTACTTC.

This clonotype has more than one count but fewer than ten. This rearrangement joins TRBV7-2 to TRBJ2-7, with 7 bases aligning to TRBD1. This CDR3 has 15 residues. The germline CDR1 and CDR2 sequences are SGHTA and FQGNSA. Trimming cost V 5 bases and J 2 bases; bases outside gene matches: 9. The CDR3 sequence: CASSPDRDRTYEQYF. Written as DNA, the CDR3 is TGTGCCAGCAGCCCCGACCGGGACAGAACCTACGAGCAGTACTTC.

This chain links TRBV5-1 with TRBJ2-6, with D perhaps assigned TRBD1 or TRBD2 (5 bases each). Germline CDR1 and CDR2: SGHRS and YFSETQ. V dropped 0 bases and J dropped 0 bases, with 16 bases sitting between them. This CDR3 spans 19 amino acids. DNA for the CDR3: TGCGCCAGCAGCTTGGAGTCTGGAGGACAACACTCTGGGGCCAACGTCCTGACTTTC. As protein: CASSLESGGQHSGANVLTF. The variable domain in full, completed from reference TRBV5-1 and TRBJ2-6, reads KAGVTQTPRYLIKTRGQQVTLSCSPISGHRSVSWYQQTPGQGLQFLFEYFSETQRNKGNFPGRFSGRQFSNSRSEMNVSTLELGDSALYLCASSLESGGQHSGANVLTFGAGSRLTVL.

This chain connects TRBV5-6 to TRBJ2-3; D is unclear. The V gene's germline CDR1 is SGHDT and CDR2 YYEEEE. Deletions cut 3 bases from V and 4 bases from J, with 12 bases between. This CDR3 is built from 14 residues. CDR3 DNA sequence: TGTGCCAGCAGCTCCCGGGTCCGCTCAGATACGCAGTATTTT. It translates to CASSSRVRSDTQYF.

The CDR3 loop reads CSAPSGGGGSYNEQFF. The CDR3 region has the DNA TGCAGTGCTCCAAGCGGGGGAGGGGGGTCTTACAATGAGCAGTTCTTC. This sequence joins TRBV20-1 and TRBJ2-1, with 8 nucleotides matching TRBD2. V shed 5 bases and J 4 bases; nucleotides not matched to a gene: 13. The V gene's germline CDR1 is DFQATT and CDR2 SNEGSKA (reference sequence). The CDR3 length is 16 residues.

The V gene is TRBV20-1, the J gene TRBJ2-5; 10 nucleotides agree with TRBD1. Per germline, CDR1 DFQATT and CDR2 SNEGSKA (reference sequence). CDR3 length: 16 amino acids. The junction had 12 bases not matched to a gene; V was cut back by 6 bases and J by 2 bases. DNA of the CDR3: TGCAGTGCGTCACCGGACAGGGGGAGGCGGCAAGAGACCCAGTACTTC. Translating it yields CSASPDRGRRQETQYF.

The rearrangement joins TRBV9 to TRBJ1-6, with 8 bases matching TRBD1. The CDR3 sequence is 14 residues long. Germline V gives CDR1 SGDLS, CDR2 YYNGEE. V shed 2 bases and J 6 bases; nucleotides not matched to a gene: 1. CDR3 loop: CASSVQGANSPLHF. The CDR3 coding sequence is TGTGCCAGCAGCGTCCAGGGGGCTAATTCACCCCTCCACTTT.

The rearrangement joins TRBV12-3 or TRBV12-4 to TRBJ1-1; 8 nucleotides match TRBD1. CDR3 length equals 14 residues. J lost 8 bases, V lost 4 bases, and 9 bases had no gene match. CDR3 in amino acids: CASSSWTGSREAFF. As DNA, the CDR3 is TGTGCCAGCAGTTCCTGGACAGGGAGTAGGGAAGCTTTCTTT.

The chain couples TRBV12-3 or TRBV12-4 to TRBJ1-1; D may be TRBD1 (6 bases). The V end was cut by 5 bases, the J end by 0 bases, with 10 bases between. The CDR3 extends over 14 amino acids. CDR3 sequence: CASSHRVLNTEAFF. The CDR3 DNA is TGTGCCAGCAGTCACAGGGTTCTGAACACTGAAGCTTTCTTT.

The rearrangement uses TRBV5-1 and TRBJ2-7; perhaps D is TRBD1 or TRBD2 (7 bases each). Germline V CDR1 and CDR2: SGHRS, YFSETQ. CDR3 length: 13 residues. Deletions cut 4 bases from V and 10 bases from J, with 18 bases between. CDR3 nucleotide sequence: TGCGCCAGCAGCCGGGAGGACAGGCCCCCCCAGTACTTC. The encoded protein is CASSREDRPPQYF.